The 20 T cell receptor beta chains in this list originate from one sample, sequenced in a study of blood T cell repertoires in COVID-19. The assay was immunoSEQ multiplex PCR, and TCRdb's table has in-frame clones only and misses some. The data contain 90,000 to 120,000 clones, almost 85% of them singletons. The sequencing input was peripheral blood. All receptors derive from a human donor in a cohort sampled during active COVID-19.

The chain carries TRBV7-9 and TRBJ1-5; 7 bases map to TRBD1. Losses at the gene ends were 5 bases for V and 4 bases for J; bases not matched to a gene: 8. The germline V gene has CDR1 SEHNR and CDR2 FQNEAQ (reference sequence). The CDR3 is 15 residues long. CDR3 DNA: TGTGCCAGCAGCCAGATGACAGGGATTAATCAGCCCCAGCATTTT. Translating gives CASSQMTGINQPQHF.

In this sample, this clone turned up a few times. The genes are TRBV28 and TRBJ1-3; weak D call: TRBD1 (6 bases). Trimming removed 5 bases from V and 2 bases from J, with 13 bases in between. This CDR3 has 15 residues. The germline CDR1 and CDR2 sequences are MDHEN and SYDVKM. The CDR3 spells CASSPPQGAGNTIYF. In DNA, the CDR3 is TGTGCCAGCAGTCCACCACAGGGTGCTGGAAACACCATATATTTT.

The sample holds a few counts of this clone. This chain links TRBV6-5 with TRBJ2-1; TRBD2 aligns across 11 bases. The germline V gene encodes CDR1 MNHEY and CDR2 SVGAGI. J was trimmed by 4 bases and V by 4 bases; bases with no gene match: 6. The CDR3 is made up of 16 amino acids. CDR3 DNA sequence: TGTGCCAGCAGTTCGACTAGCGGGATTGGGTACAATGAGCAGTTCTTC. This gives the protein CASSSTSGIGYNEQFF.

This chain connects TRBV10-3 to TRBJ1-1; no definite D call. This CDR3 is built from 13 residues. Trimming removed 11 bases at V and 3 bases at J, with 16 bases between. CDR1 and CDR2 from the germline V gene are ENHRY and SYGVKD. Here the CDR3 reads CAAGQRLDTEAFF. The CDR3 DNA sequence: TGTGCCGCGGGCCAACGGTTGGACACTGAAGCTTTCTTT.

This clone was seen once. The chain couples TRBV18 to TRBJ2-7, with 9 bases matching TRBD1. Germline trimming cut 3 bases from V and 6 bases from J; bases unmatched to any gene: 9. The length of the CDR3 is 15 residues. Germline CDR1 KGHSH, CDR2 LQKENI. Written as DNA, the CDR3 is TGTGCCAGCTCACCCCCGGACAGGGGAGAGGCCGAGCAGTACTTC. Its translation is CASSPPDRGEAEQYF.

V and J are TRBV6-5 and TRBJ2-1, with 9 nucleotides matching TRBD2. The CDR3 sequence is 15 residues long. Germline V gene data show CDR1 as MNHEY and CDR2 as SVGAGI. The V gene end was trimmed by 6 bases and the J gene end by 2 bases; junction bases not matched to a gene: 5. CDR3 sequence (DNA): TGTGCCAGCAGAACGGGACTAGCCCCCTACAATGAGCAGTTCTTC. It specifies CASRTGLAPYNEQFF.

V and J are TRBV21-1 and TRBJ2-7; TRBD2, as called in the table, went unchecked against the DNA. TRBV21-1 is annotated as a pseudogene. This CDR3 is built from 15 residues. The CDR3: CASSKGFYLSYEQYV. CDR3 nucleotides: TGTGCCAGCAGCAAAGGTTTTTACCTATCCTACGAGCAGTACGTC.

The rearrangement joins TRBV9 to TRBJ1-2; D perhaps matches TRBD1 (5 bases). CDR3 length: 15 amino acids. The ends were cut back, 0 bases at V and 8 bases at J, with 17 bases in the middle. Germline values: CDR1 SGDLS, CDR2 YYNGEE. This chain's CDR3 is CASSVEVVGGVGYTF. CDR3 nucleotides: TGTGCCAGCAGCGTAGAAGTCGTGGGAGGGGTCGGCTACACCTTC.

The rearrangement uses TRBV21-1 and TRBJ2-1; TRBD2 is the table's D call and was not checked against the DNA. TRBV21-1 corresponds to a pseudogene. The CDR3 runs 18 residues. CDR3 region: CASSKAGSGRPRLDEQFF. In nucleotides, the CDR3 is TGTGCCAGCAGCAAAGCGGGTAGCGGGAGGCCTCGATTGGATGAGCAGTTCTTC.

The V and J genes are TRBV5-1 and TRBJ1-2; D is unresolved. Germline CDR1 and CDR2: SGHRS and YFSETQ. The length of the CDR3 is 14 residues. Between the trimmed V and J ends, which lost 0 bases and 7 bases, there was a span of 13 bases. Written as DNA, the CDR3 is TGCGCCAGCAGCTTGGATGCGGGGTTGGGTGGCTACACCTTC. Protein sequence: CASSLDAGLGGYTF.

The gene calls are TRBV6-5 and TRBJ2-2; possibly TRBD1 for D (6 bases). V lost 6 bases and J lost 5, with 13 bases in between. The length of the CDR3 is 14 residues. Germline V lookup: CDR1 MNHEY, CDR2 SVGAGI. CDR3: CASRPIQGTGELFF. CDR3 nucleotide sequence: TGTGCCAGCAGACCTATTCAGGGGACCGGGGAGCTGTTTTTT.

This rearrangement joins TRBV6-2 or TRBV6-3 to TRBJ2-3; D not certain. V was clipped by 4 bases and J by 0 bases, with 5 bases between them. This CDR3 spans 13 amino acids. Germline CDR1 is MNHEY and CDR2 is SVGEGT. This CDR3 is CASSSYSTDTQYF. The CDR3, as DNA: TGTGCCAGCAGTTCCTATAGCACAGATACGCAGTATTTT.

This chain links TRBV7-9 with TRBJ1-2, with unresolved D. Germline loops: CDR1 SEHNR, CDR2 FQNEAQ (reference sequence). V shed 3 bases and J shed 9 bases, with 20 bases lying between them. This CDR3 has 15 amino acids. The CDR3 spells CASSLIQVSVPSYTF. The CDR3, as DNA: TGTGCCAGCAGCTTGATCCAGGTATCGGTCCCTAGCTACACCTTC.

The chain joins TRBV10-3 to TRBJ1-4; 8 nucleotides match TRBD1. The length of the CDR3 is 16 residues. Trimming at V came to 0 bases and at J to 2 bases, leaving 2 bases not matched to a gene. Germline V gives CDR1 ENHRY, CDR2 SYGVKD. The CDR3: CAISESRQGTNEKLFF. The CDR3 DNA reads TGTGCCATCAGTGAGTCAAGACAGGGGACTAATGAAAAACTGTTTTTT.

CDR3 protein: CASLQTGTGGLTSSSYEQYF. The CDR3 DNA is TGTGCCAGTCTTCAGACCGGGACAGGGGGGCTTACTAGCAGCTCCTACGAGCAGTACTTC. This chain uses TRBV28 with TRBJ2-7; 11 bases line up with TRBD1. J gave up 0 bases and V 9 bases, and 22 bases lay outside the gene matches. CDR1 is MDHEN and CDR2 is SYDVKM in the germline V gene. This CDR3 region has 20 residues.

The chain combines TRBV3-1 (or the pseudogene TRBV3-2) with TRBJ2-1, with TRBD1 as a possible D gene (5 bases). Germline CDR1 is LGHDT and CDR2 is YNNKEL (reference sequence). The CDR3 sequence is 15 residues long. The V end was cut by 1 base, the J end by 2 bases, with 9 bases between. CDR3 sequence (DNA): TGTGCCAGCAGCCAAGGGGGCGGAACCTACAATGAGCAGTTCTTC. Translated, it gives CASSQGGGTYNEQFF.

DNA of the CDR3: TGTGCCAGCAGTTATGGGGCCGGCGAGCAGTACTTC. Translated, it gives CASSYGAGEQYF. The chain links TRBV12-3 or TRBV12-4 to TRBJ2-7; weak D call: TRBD1 (5 bases). This CDR3 comprises 12 residues. The V gene lost 4 bases and the J gene lost 6 bases, with 10 bases spanning the gap.

V gene TRBV4-2 combines with J gene TRBJ2-2; possibly TRBD2 for D (5 bases). In germline, CDR1 is LGHNA, CDR2 YNFKEQ. The CDR3 loop spans 16 amino acids. Between the trimmed V and J ends, which lost 0 bases and 0 bases, there was a span of 8 bases. The CDR3 loop reads CASSQELATNTGELFF. In DNA, the CDR3 is TGTGCCAGCAGCCAAGAGCTAGCTACGAACACCGGGGAGCTGTTTTTT.

The rearrangement links TRBV30 to TRBJ2-7; 7 bases are shared with TRBD1. The CDR3 covers 15 residues. CDR1 is GTSNPN and CDR2 is SVGIG in the germline V gene (reference sequence). Losses at the gene ends were 4 bases for V and 1 base for J; bases not matched to a gene: 10. Here the CDR3 reads CAWTAEGGQSYEQYF. CDR3 sequence (DNA): TGTGCCTGGACCGCGGAAGGGGGACAGTCCTACGAGCAGTACTTC.

This clone was counted only a few times. The V gene is TRBV6-2 or TRBV6-3, the J gene TRBJ1-5; D is uncertain. Germline CDR1 is MNHEY and CDR2 is SVGEGT. Trimming removed 0 bases from V and 2 bases from J, with 14 bases in between. The CDR3 contains 17 residues. The CDR3 DNA sequence: TGTGCCAGCAGTTACTCCTCTGGGAGGGTTCGCAATCAGCCCCAGCATTTT. Protein sequence: CASSYSSGRVRNQPQHF.